Sequencing of this T cell receptor (beta chain) was carried out in a study of T cells in Graves' hyperthyroidism and ophthalmopathy. Study-level findings and limits: Researchers found most expanded thyroid clonotypes above 0.001 in blood as well.

A few counts support this clonotype. Its antigen is as yet unknown. Amplification yielded TCR beta CDR3 regions, with RNA transcripts as the source. During a first-round RT-PCR of the TCR CDR3, the HTBI primer set was used. TCRdb ran MiXCR on the multiplex PCR reads and lists one entry per CDR3 protein. The sample consists of a few hundred thousand distinct CDR3 sequences, less than 20% of them appearing once. Thyroid ultrasound, orbital computed tomography, clinical symptoms, and serum thyroxine and TRAb underpinned diagnoses. The V gene's germline CDR1 is SGHRS and CDR2 YFSETQ. V shed 2 bases and J shed 4 bases, with 20 bases lying between them. The CDR3 is made up of 17 amino acids.

J is TRBJ2-3 and V is TRBV5-1; D possibly matches TRBD1 or TRBD2 (5 bases each). The clonotype originates from a woman in her twenties or thirties with Graves' hyperthyroidism. The sequenced sample consisted of blood. CDR3 DNA: TGCGCCAGCAGCTTTTATACCGGGACCGAGCCCTCAGATACGCAGTATTTT. Translating it yields CASSFYTGTEPSDTQYF.